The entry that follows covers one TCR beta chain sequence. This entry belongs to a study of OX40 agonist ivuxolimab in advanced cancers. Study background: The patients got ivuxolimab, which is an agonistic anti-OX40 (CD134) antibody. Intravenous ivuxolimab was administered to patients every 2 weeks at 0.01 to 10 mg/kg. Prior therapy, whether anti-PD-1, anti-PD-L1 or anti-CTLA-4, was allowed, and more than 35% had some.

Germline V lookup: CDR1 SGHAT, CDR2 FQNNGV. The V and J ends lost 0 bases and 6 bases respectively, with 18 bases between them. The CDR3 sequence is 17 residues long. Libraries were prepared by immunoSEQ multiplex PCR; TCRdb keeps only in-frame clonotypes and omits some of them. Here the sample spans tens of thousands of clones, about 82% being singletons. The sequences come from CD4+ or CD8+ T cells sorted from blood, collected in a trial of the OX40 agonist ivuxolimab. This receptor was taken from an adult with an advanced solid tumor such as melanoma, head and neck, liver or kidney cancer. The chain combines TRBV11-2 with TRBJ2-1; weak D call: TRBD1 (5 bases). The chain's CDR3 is CASSLDLWAGLSNEQFF. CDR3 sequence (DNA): TGTGCCAGCAGCTTAGATCTGTGGGCAGGGCTGAGCAATGAGCAGTTCTTC.